The rows below give T cell receptor beta chains drawn from one sample of a study of response to subunit inactivated influenza vaccine. TCRdb reprocessed the RT-PCR reads with MiXCR, giving one entry per CDR3 protein. The repertoire includes under 500,000 distinct CDR3 sequences, 9.5% to 12% of them detected once, and 10% to 15% sits in the top ten. The sample here was PBMCs from blood, taken about 6 weeks after vaccination. The receptors stem from a man aged 50-59 years who received an inactivated influenza vaccine. The CDR3 runs from the conserved cysteine through the conserved F or W. Fields, in order: clone size, V gene, D gene, J gene, CDR3 DNA, CDR3 protein. The D gene is left open where the match is weak. Clone sizes are given selectively: once, few, many, or a class where the clone is expanded.

-,TRBV29-1,TRBD1,TRBJ2-5,TGCAGCGGTGGACAGGGGGCGGGGGAGACCCAGTACTTC,CSGGQGAGETQYF
few,TRBV5-6,TRBD1,TRBJ2-2,TGTGCCAGCAGCGACCCGGGACAGGGTAACACCGGGGAGCTGTTTTTT,CASSDPGQGNTGELFF
few,TRBV9,-,TRBJ1-2,TGTGCCAGCAGCCCTCTACGGCGCCCCGAGGGCTATGGCTACACCTTC,CASSPLRRPEGYGYTF
medium-sized,TRBV7-2,-,TRBJ2-1,TGTGCCAGCAGCTTACAGGGGGGCATGGATGAGCAGTTCTTC,CASSLQGGMDEQFF
-,TRBV25-1,TRBD2,TRBJ2-2,TGTGCCATCGGGACTACAAACACCGGGGAGCTGTTTTTT,CAIGTTNTGELFF
many,TRBV20-1,TRBD2,TRBJ2-5,TGCAGTGCTAGAGATCAGACTAGCGGGAGCGAGACCCAGTACTTC,CSARDQTSGSETQYF
-,TRBV4-3,TRBD1,TRBJ1-2,TGCGCCAGCAGCCAAGATCGAGGGACAGGGGGCGCCTATGGCTACACCTTC,CASSQDRGTGGAYGYTF
-,TRBV5-5,-,TRBJ1-4,TGTGCCAGCAGCTCAGCTTCGAGGACGGCCGAAAAACTGTTTTTT,CASSSASRTAEKLFF
few,TRBV12-3/TRBV12-4,-,TRBJ1-1,TGTGCCAGCAGTTTAAACCGGTTTGGGAACACTGAAGCTTTCTTT,CASSLNRFGNTEAFF
-,TRBV20-1,-,TRBJ2-1,TGCTGTGCTAGAGATTTGGCGTACGGCGACTCCTACAATGAGCAGTTCTTC,CCARDLAYGDSYNEQFF
-,TRBV10-3,TRBD1,TRBJ1-1,TGTGCCATCACCGGGACAGGGTCGGAAACGGACACTGAAGCTTTCTTT,CAITGTGSETDTEAFF
few,TRBV6-2/TRBV6-3,-,TRBJ2-1,TGTGCCAGCCGTCTACGGGGGGCTGCCTACAATGAGCAGTTCTTC,CASRLRGAAYNEQFF
many,TRBV5-1,-,TRBJ2-3,TGCGCCAGCAGCAGTGACAGTTCCACAGATACGCAGTATTTT,CASSSDSSTDTQYF
many,TRBV7-2,-,TRBJ1-2,TGTGCCAGCAGACCCGGGACCGACTATGGCTACACCTTC,CASRPGTDYGYTF
many,TRBV29-1,TRBD1,TRBJ2-7,TGCAGCGCAAAAGATACAGGGGTCGAGCAGTACTTC,CSAKDTGVEQYF
-,TRBV7-9,-,TRBJ1-2,TGTGCCAGCAGCTTTGTGTACTCAGGCCCGATGGGCTACACCTTC,CASSFVYSGPMGYTF
many,TRBV6-5,TRBD2,TRBJ2-1,TGTGCCAGCAGTTACAGCTCCCGTGGCAACGGGAGGAAGAATGAGCAGTTCTTC,CASSYSSRGNGRKNEQFF
many,TRBV28,-,TRBJ1-5,TGTGCCAGCAGTTGGAGGTCCTATCAGCCCCAGCATTTT,CASSWRSYQPQHF
-,TRBV12-3/TRBV12-4,TRBD1,TRBJ2-3,TGTGCCAGCAGGATCTCACAGGGGCACTTAACGGATACGCAGTATTTT,CASRISQGHLTDTQYF
many,TRBV29-1,-,TRBJ2-2,TGCAGCGTTGAAGATCGACGGTTCGGCAACACCGGGGAGCTGTTTTTT,CSVEDRRFGNTGELFF
few,TRBV6-5,-,TRBJ1-1,TGTGCCAGCAGTTACGGCAGGGGTAACACTGAAGCTTTCTTT,CASSYGRGNTEAFF
few,TRBV29-1,-,TRBJ1-5,TGCAGCGCGGGCGAGGGGGGGTATAGCAATCAGCCCCAGCATTTT,CSAGEGGYSNQPQHF
few,TRBV5-1,TRBD2,TRBJ2-1,TGCGCCAGCAGCTTGGCCGGAGCGGGGGGAGGGGGTGAGCAGTTCTTC,CASSLAGAGGGGEQFF
few,TRBV10-2,-,TRBJ1-2,TGCGCCAGCGGAAGGGCCAGCAACTATGGCTACACCTTC,CASGRASNYGYTF
many,TRBV12-3/TRBV12-4,-,TRBJ2-1,TGTGCCAGCAGGGGGAGGCGGGGAAGGTTAGAGCAGTTCTTC,CASRGRRGRLEQFF
-,TRBV25-1,-,TRBJ2-1,TGTGCCAGCAGTGAAGGGACGGGACAAATAACTAGCATGAGGTACAATGAGCAGTTCTTC,CASSEGTGQITSMRYNEQFF
-,TRBV6-2/TRBV6-3,-,TRBJ2-1,TGTGCCAGCAGTCTCCCTACTTTCTCCTACAATGAGCAGTTCTTC,CASSLPTFSYNEQFF
-,TRBV7-2,-,TRBJ2-2,TGTGCCAGCAGCCACTTACGGGAGCTGTTTTTT,CASSHLRELFF
few,TRBV5-1,TRBD1,TRBJ2-1,TGCGCCAGCAGCTTGGGTCGGACAGGGGACTACAATGAGCAGTTCTTC,CASSLGRTGDYNEQFF
-,TRBV6-1,-,TRBJ2-3,TGTGCCAGCAGTCCCACAGGACTCACAGATACGCAGTATTTT,CASSPTGLTDTQYF
-,TRBV4-1,-,TRBJ2-1,TGCGCCAGCAGCCCATCGCAAGGCTATGAGCAGTTCTTC,CASSPSQGYEQFF
few,TRBV5-1,-,TRBJ2-7,TGCGCCAGCAGCTTGACAGGGATTCCCTACGAGCAGTACTTC,CASSLTGIPYEQYF
many,TRBV27,-,TRBJ1-2,TGTGCCAGCAGCGAGGGGGGTGGCTATGGCTACACCTTC,CASSEGGGYGYTF
few,TRBV4-3,-,TRBJ1-4,TGCGCCAGCAGCGAACAGGGCGTCTATAATGAAAAACTGTTTTTT,CASSEQGVYNEKLFF
-,TRBV28,TRBD2,TRBJ2-7,TGTGCCAGCAGAATGTGGAGCGGGAGGACCTACGAGCAGTACTTC,CASRMWSGRTYEQYF
-,TRBV7-9,-,TRBJ1-4,TGTGCCAGCAGCCTCATGCCTAGGGCGACTAATGAAAAACTGTTTTTT,CASSLMPRATNEKLFF
many,TRBV7-2,-,TRBJ2-1,TGTGCCAGCAGCTTAGTTTCGGGTCGGAATGAGCAGTTCTTC,CASSLVSGRNEQFF
-,TRBV7-2,-,TRBJ2-4,TGTGCCAGCAGCCCTTACCAGTCCACTGCCTCGATCTTC,CASSPYQSTASIF
-,TRBV20-1,TRBD1,TRBJ1-2,TGCAGTGCTAGAGGACAGGGGGTAATACTCTATGGCTACACCTTC,CSARGQGVILYGYTF
few,TRBV11-2,-,TRBJ2-7,TGTGCCAGCAGCTTAGTTGCAAACGGGGTCGTTACGGACTACGAGCAGTACTTC,CASSLVANGVVTDYEQYF
few,TRBV7-2,-,TRBJ2-5,TGTGCCAGCAGCGGTGGACGTACACAAGAGACCCAGTACTTC,CASSGGRTQETQYF
few,TRBV7-9,-,TRBJ2-1,TGTGCCAGCAGCTTTGATGGCAGGGCTGAGCAGTTCTTC,CASSFDGRAEQFF
-,TRBV7-9,TRBD2,TRBJ2-7,TGTGCCAGCAGTCGACTAGCGGGAGACTACGAGCAGTACTTC,CASSRLAGDYEQYF
-,TRBV6-2/TRBV6-3,-,TRBJ2-6,TGTGCCAGTGAACTTCCTGGGGCCAACGTCCTGACTTTC,CASELPGANVLTF
many,TRBV20-1,TRBD2,TRBJ2-2,TGCAGTGCTAGTCCTAGCGGGGGGGCCGTCACCGGGGAGCTGTTTTTT,CSASPSGGAVTGELFF
many,TRBV6-5,-,TRBJ2-3,TGTGCCAGCAGTTATGCAGGGTCGGCAGATACGCAGTATTTT,CASSYAGSADTQYF
-,TRBV4-2,-,TRBJ1-6,TGTGCCAGCAGCCAAGATCTTGCGTTTTCACCCCTCCACTTT,CASSQDLAFSPLHF
few,TRBV29-1,-,TRBJ2-1,TGCAGCGTTGAAGGCGTGGCGGGATCCTACAATGAGCAGTTCTTC,CSVEGVAGSYNEQFF
-,TRBV13,TRBD2,TRBJ2-7,TGTGCCAGCAGCTCGTCTACTAGCGTTTTCACCTACGAGCAGTACTTC,CASSSSTSVFTYEQYF
-,TRBV12-3/TRBV12-4,-,TRBJ2-3,TGTGCCAGCGCCCTTCGGGGCCGCACAGATACGCAGTATTTT,CASALRGRTDTQYF
-,TRBV15,-,TRBJ2-1,TGTGCCACCAGCAGGGAACAGCGATCTGCATACAATGAGCAGTTCTTC,CATSREQRSAYNEQFF
few,TRBV3-1,TRBD1,TRBJ1-6,TGTGCCAGCAGTCAGGGACAGGGTGTTTATAATTCACCCCTCCACTTT,CASSQGQGVYNSPLHF
few,TRBV15,TRBD2,TRBJ2-2,TGTGCCACCAGCAGAGAGCCCCCCTGGGGGGGGACCGGGGAGCTGTTTTTT,CATSREPPWGGTGELFF